The 3 T cell receptor beta chains below were found in one sample sequenced in a study of spatial heterogeneity in lung cancer. The study, taken as a whole, reports: Tumoral mutation counts were tracked by counts of expanded intratumoral alpha and beta TCRs.

Time point noted: sample taken at primary tumor resection. No antigen is known for these receptors. Via MiXCR, TCRdb re-called the 5' RACE reads, giving one row per CDR3 protein. This repertoire shows several thousand distinct CDR3 sequences, around 12% found once; its top ten account for around 26%. The source material was lung tumor tissue, sampled at surgery. Receptor source: a male donor with early-stage non-small cell lung cancer.

This clonotype counts as medium-sized (0.01 to 0.1%). This chain connects TRBV6-5 to TRBJ2-2, with 8 bases lining up with TRBD1. Germline CDR1 MNHEY, CDR2 SVGAGI. This CDR3 region has 12 residues. The CDR3 DNA reads TGTTGCACAGGGGGTGACACCGGGGAGCTGTTTTTT. Translated: CCTGGDTGELFF.

This chain connects TRBV7-2 to TRBJ2-2; perhaps TRBD1 as D (6 bases). The CDR3 runs to 16 residues. Deletions cut 5 bases from V and 9 bases from J, with 22 bases between. From germline, CDR1 is SGHTA and CDR2 FQGNSA. CDR3 loop: CASSPIGGHSAWELFF. The CDR3 bases are TGTGCCAGCAGCCCCATAGGGGGACATTCGGCCTGGGAGCTGTTTTTT.

This clonotype was picked up a small number of times. The V call is TRBV30, the J call TRBJ1-1; D ambiguous. This CDR3 contains 12 residues. Per germline, CDR1 GTSNPN and CDR2 SVGIG (reference sequence). V was cut by 3 bases and J by 7 bases, with 12 bases left in between. The CDR3 nucleotides read TGTGCCTGGAGACGGAACCTGAATGAAGCTTTCTTT. It translates to CAWRRNLNEAFF.